These 26 T cell receptor beta chains share one sample of origin, sequenced in a study of OX40 agonist ivuxolimab in advanced cancers. The repertoire was sequenced with immunoSEQ multiplex PCR; TCRdb's copy has only in-frame clones and lacks some. The sample holds 45,000 to 50,000 clones; around 89% are singletons and the top ten take roughly 31%. The specimen comprised CD4+ or CD8+ T cells sorted from blood, sampled in a trial of the OX40 agonist ivuxolimab. The receptors originated from an adult with an advanced solid tumor such as melanoma, head and neck, liver or kidney cancer.

This chain links TRBV9 with TRBJ2-3, with a tentative D call TRBD2 (5 bases). V gave up 0 bases and J gave up 2 bases, with 7 bases separating them. CDR1 and CDR2 from the germline V gene are SGDLS and YYNGEE. The CDR3 is made up of 14 amino acids. CDR3 bases: TGTGCCAGCAGCGTAGAGGACTTCACAGATACGCAGTATTTT. It encodes CASSVEDFTDTQYF.

V gene TRBV5-1 combines with J gene TRBJ1-1; a possible D gene is TRBD1 (6 bases). Deletions cut 0 bases from V and 4 bases from J, with 13 bases between. This CDR3 has 15 amino acids. Germline CDR1 reads SGHRS; CDR2 reads YFSETQ. The CDR3 protein is CASSLDPGERTEAFF. The CDR3 coding sequence is TGCGCCAGCAGCTTGGATCCAGGGGAGCGCACTGAAGCTTTCTTT.

The chain employs TRBV4-2 and TRBJ2-7; the D gene is possibly TRBD2 (6 bases). Germline V gives CDR1 LGHNA, CDR2 YNFKEQ. V lost 3 bases, J lost 3 bases, and 15 bases lay in between. The CDR3 covers 15 residues. CDR3 bases: TGTGCCAGCAGCCAGGGGGGATCTCTAGACTACGAGCAGTACTTC. This codes for CASSQGGSLDYEQYF.

The chain links TRBV18 to TRBJ2-7; unclear D gene. Trimming took 3 bases from V and 2 from J, leaving 20 bases between them. Germline V CDR1 and CDR2: KGHSH, LQKENI. The CDR3 covers 17 residues. CDR3 in DNA: TGTGCCAGCTCACCCCCCGCTTCGTGGCCCCCTACCTACGAGCAGTACTTC. This codes for CASSPPASWPPTYEQYF.

The rearrangement links TRBV28 to TRBJ1-1; D unresolved. Deletions cut 5 bases from V and 0 bases from J, with 13 bases between. The CDR3 is 15 residues long. Germline assignment: CDR1 MDHEN and CDR2 SYDVKM. The CDR3 here is CASSVHLLMNTEAFF. CDR3 DNA: TGTGCCAGCAGTGTCCACCTATTGATGAACACTGAAGCTTTCTTT.

This sequence joins TRBV27 and TRBJ1-2; TRBD1 agrees at 8 bases. The CDR3 is made up of 15 amino acids. The germline V gene encodes CDR1 MNHEY and CDR2 SMNVEV (reference sequence). V lost 1 base and J lost 8; bases outside the gene matches: 9. The CDR3 protein is CASSLYRGDRGGYTF. The CDR3 nucleotides are TGTGCCAGCAGTTTATACAGGGGGGACAGAGGGGGCTACACCTTC.

The rearrangement links TRBV19 to TRBJ2-5, with 7 bases fitting TRBD2. The J call may be faulty, since TRBJ2-7 better matches the DNA end. CDR3 length: 11 amino acids. Looked up from germline, CDR1 is LNHDA and CDR2 is SQIVND (reference sequence). CDR3 sequence reads: CASSRGVEQYF. The CDR3 nucleotides are TGTGCCAGTAGTCGGGGGGTCGAGCAGTACTTC.

The chain uses TRBV9 and TRBJ2-7; 10 bases agree with TRBD2. Germline CDR1 reads SGDLS; CDR2 reads YYNGEE. The CDR3 is 15 residues long. V lost 3 bases to trimming and J lost 3 bases; unmatched junction nucleotides: 6. This chain's CDR3 is CASSGSGGSIYEQYF. The CDR3 DNA reads TGTGCCAGCAGCGGTAGCGGGGGGAGCATCTACGAGCAGTACTTC.

V is TRBV7-2 and J is TRBJ2-3, with D perhaps being TRBD1 or TRBD2 (6 bases each). CDR3 length: 17 residues. Germline V CDR1 and CDR2: SGHTA, FQGNSA. Trimming removed 2 bases at V and 0 bases at J, with 15 bases between. CDR3 sequence reads: CASSLTGGPPSTDTQYF. The CDR3 coding sequence is TGTGCCAGCAGCTTAACCGGGGGCCCTCCTAGCACAGATACGCAGTATTTT.

This clone was picked up one time. V and J are TRBV7-9 and TRBJ2-7; the D is unclear. The CDR3 covers 12 residues. Germline V gene data show CDR1 as SEHNR and CDR2 as FQNEAQ (reference sequence). V lost 5 bases and J 4 bases, leaving 9 bases between the germline ends. The CDR3 DNA sequence: TGTGCCAGCAGCCGCGACGGGTACGAGCAGTACTTC. Translating gives CASSRDGYEQYF.

This clone was found once. CDR3 sequence: CASSEPPEGYTEAFF. CDR3 in DNA: TGTGCCAGCAGTGAACCCCCAGAGGGGTACACTGAAGCTTTCTTT. V gene TRBV2 combines with J gene TRBJ1-1; a weak D match, TRBD1 (5 bases). Germline values: CDR1 SNHLY, CDR2 FYNNEI. The V and J ends lost 2 bases and 3 bases respectively, with 13 bases between them. The CDR3 runs to 15 residues.

CDR3 nucleotides: TGTGCCTGGCGGACAGGCTGGGATGAGCAGTTCTTC. Protein: CAWRTGWDEQFF. The J gene is TRBJ2-1, the V gene TRBV30, with TRBD1 matching 7 bases. Trimming removed 5 bases from V and 8 bases from J; junction bases left unmatched: 6. Germline V lookup: CDR1 GTSNPN, CDR2 SVGIG (reference sequence). CDR3 length: 12 amino acids.

The chain links TRBV7-9 to TRBJ2-7, with TRBD2 matching over 7 bases. The germline CDR1 and CDR2 sequences are SEHNR and FQNEAQ (reference sequence). The length of the CDR3 is 14 residues. Trimming cost V 5 bases and J 4 bases; bases outside gene matches: 8. CDR3 in DNA: TGTGCCAGCAGCCCACTTCACGGGAGGTACGAGCAGTACTTC. Translated, it gives CASSPLHGRYEQYF. The variable domain in full, completed from reference TRBV7-9 and TRBJ2-7, reads DTGVSQNPRHKITKRGQNVTFRCDPISEHNRLYWYRQTLGQGPEFLTYFQNEAQLEKSRLLSDRFSAERPKGSFSTLEIQRTEQGDSAMYLCASSPLHGRYEQYFGPGTRLTVT.

The chain has TRBV10-1 and TRBJ2-1; D gene unclear. Germline values: CDR1 WNHNN, CDR2 SYGVQD (reference sequence). V lost 2 bases and J 9 bases, leaving 11 bases between the germline ends. This CDR3 is built from 13 residues. The CDR3 here is CASSEIRVGEQFF. In DNA form, the CDR3 reads TGCGCCAGCAGTGAGATTAGGGTCGGTGAGCAGTTCTTC.

This clone was seen once. CDR3 in amino acids: CASATFSVSDEQYF. For the CDR3, the DNA is TGTGCCAGCGCTACGTTTTCAGTTAGCGACGAGCAGTACTTC. The chain links TRBV7-9 to TRBJ2-7; D might be TRBD2 (5 bases). Per the germline V gene, CDR1 is SEHNR and CDR2 is FQNEAQ (reference sequence). The CDR3 spans 14 residues. Trimming left V 8 bases short and J 5 bases short, with 19 bases between.

The chain recombines TRBV6-5 with TRBJ2-1, with TRBD1 identical over 12 bases. This CDR3 spans 14 amino acids. The V and J ends lost 5 bases and 10 bases, in that order; junction bases with no gene match: 6. Per germline, CDR1 MNHEY and CDR2 SVGAGI. CDR3 coding DNA: TGTGCCAGCAGTAACCGGGACAGGGGGCAAGAGCAGTTCTTC. Translated, it gives CASSNRDRGQEQFF.

The J gene is TRBJ2-3, the V gene TRBV27, with 7 nucleotides matching TRBD2. V shed 5 bases, J shed 1 base, and the junction held 18 bases outside the gene matches. The CDR3 loop spans 19 amino acids. The germline V gene has CDR1 MNHEY and CDR2 SMNVEV (reference sequence). The CDR3 nucleotides read TGTGCCAGCAGTAGCCTGTTGCTAGCGGCCCGACTGGGCACAGATACGCAGTATTTT. This translates into CASSSLLLAARLGTDTQYF.

The gene calls are TRBV10-1 and TRBJ2-3; D is perhaps TRBD2 (5 bases). V lost 0 bases and J lost 6, with 10 bases in between. The CDR3 runs 14 residues. Germline V gene data show CDR1 as WNHNN and CDR2 as SYGVQD (reference sequence). In nucleotides, the CDR3 is TGCGCCAGCAGTGAGTCGAGGGTCCCGGATACGCAGTATTTT. Residues: CASSESRVPDTQYF.

The V and J genes are TRBV30 and TRBJ1-5, with TRBD1 matching 7 bases. Germline V gene lookup returns CDR1 GTSNPN and CDR2 SVGIG (reference sequence). Trimming cost V 0 bases and J 1 base; bases outside gene matches: 6. CDR3 length: 16 residues. The CDR3 DNA follows: TGTGCCTGGAGTGTAAGGGGGCTTGGAAGCAATCAGCCCCAGCATTTT. Its translation is CAWSVRGLGSNQPQHF.

The V and J genes are TRBV5-6 and TRBJ2-3; 8 nucleotides agree with TRBD2. This CDR3 spans 17 amino acids. Germline V CDR1 and CDR2: SGHDT, YYEEEE. J was trimmed by 3 bases and V by 0 bases; bases with no gene match: 9. The CDR3 reads CASSLAAHSGSTDTQYF. The CDR3 DNA sequence: TGTGCCAGCAGCTTGGCCGCTCACAGCGGGAGTACAGATACGCAGTATTTT.

This rearrangement joins TRBV4-1 to TRBJ2-7; D ambiguous. Trimming shortened V by 0 bases and J by 0 bases, and 9 bases separated the two germline ends. Germline values: CDR1 MGHRA, CDR2 YSYEKL. CDR3 length equals 15 residues. The CDR3 nucleotides are TGCGCCAGCAGCCAAGAGTCAGGAAGCTCCTACGAGCAGTACTTC. Its protein product is CASSQESGSSYEQYF.

The gene calls are TRBV7-9 and TRBJ2-2; no clear D gene. This CDR3 comprises 11 residues. Trimming stripped 10 bases from V and 6 bases from J, with 9 bases between. The germline V gene has CDR1 SEHNR and CDR2 FQNEAQ (reference sequence). CDR3 amino acids: CATTPPGELFF. In nucleotides, the CDR3 is TGTGCCACGACCCCGCCCGGGGAGCTGTTTTTT.

With regard to this clone: This sample also contains other DNA sequences that code for the same CDR3. The V and J genes are TRBV9 and TRBJ1-1, with no clear D. CDR1 and CDR2 from the germline V gene are SGDLS and YYNGEE. The length of the CDR3 is 12 residues. V shed 3 bases and J shed 2 bases, with 5 bases lying between them. The CDR3 sequence is CASSASNTEAFF. The CDR3, as DNA: TGTGCCAGCAGCGCCTCTAACACTGAAGCTTTCTTT.

The genes are TRBV7-7 and TRBJ2-5; 11 nucleotides agree with TRBD1. Germline values: CDR1 SSHAT, CDR2 FNYEAQ (reference sequence). Trimming cost V 4 bases and J 2 bases; bases outside gene matches: 3. The CDR3 covers 15 residues. The CDR3 sequence is CASSSGDRGQETQYF. The CDR3 DNA follows: TGTGCCAGCAGCTCGGGGGACAGGGGGCAAGAGACCCAGTACTTC.

This sequence joins TRBV27 and TRBJ1-2, with TRBD1 identical over 7 bases. CDR1 is MNHEY, CDR2 SMNVEV, per germline (reference sequence). The J segment lost 4 bases and the V segment lost 5 bases, leaving 4 bases of the junction unmatched. CDR3 size: 13 residues. The CDR3 protein is CASSQGEAYGYTF. As DNA, the CDR3 is TGTGCCAGCAGTCAGGGGGAGGCCTATGGCTACACCTTC.

The chain recombines TRBV2 with TRBJ2-3; 7 bases line up with TRBD1. The CDR3 has 15 residues. The germline V gene encodes CDR1 SNHLY and CDR2 FYNNEI. With V trimmed by 6 bases and J by 4 bases, 10 bases remained unmatched. CDR3 in amino acids: CASSDPGQNSDTQYF. In DNA, the CDR3 is TGTGCCAGCAGCGACCCGGGACAGAACTCAGATACGCAGTATTTT.